The 15 T cell receptor beta chains below come from one sample, sequenced in a study of blood T cell repertoires in COVID-19. The protocol was immunoSEQ multiplex PCR, while the TCRdb copy is restricted to in-frame clones and leaves out a portion. The data show over 120,000 clones, around 80% seen once. What was sequenced was PBMCs or T cells enriched from blood (not recorded which). All receptors derive from a woman aged 50 to 65 who had recovered from COVID-19.

The rearrangement joins TRBV2 to TRBJ1-5; D gene uncertain. CDR1 and CDR2 from the germline V gene are SNHLY and FYNNEI. V lost 4 bases to trimming and J lost 0 bases, with 4 bases between them. The CDR3 has 13 amino acids. DNA for the CDR3: TGTGCCAGCAGTGTAAATAGCAATCAGCCCCAGCATTTT. Its protein product is CASSVNSNQPQHF.

This chain uses TRBV25-1 with TRBJ2-1; 7 bases are a match to TRBD2. J was trimmed by 0 bases and V by 10 bases; bases with no gene match: 6. The CDR3 is 14 residues long. In germline, CDR1 is MGHDK, CDR2 SYGVNS. Written as DNA, the CDR3 is TGTGCCACCATGGGACTAACCTCCTACAATGAGCAGTTCTTC. Residues: CATMGLTSYNEQFF.

V gene TRBV5-1 combines with J gene TRBJ1-1; unclear D gene. Per the germline V gene, CDR1 is SGHRS and CDR2 is YFSETQ. The CDR3 runs to 15 residues. V was pared by 1 base and J by 0 bases, with 10 bases between. The CDR3 nucleotides are TGCGCCAGCAGCTTGCAGCCTGAGGTGAACACTGAAGCTTTCTTT. Translating gives CASSLQPEVNTEAFF.

J is TRBJ1-2 and V is TRBV10-3; the D is unclear. The CDR3 totals 15 residues. CDR1 and CDR2 from the germline V gene are ENHRY and SYGVKD. V was pared by 0 bases and J by 1 base, with 9 bases between. The CDR3 coding sequence is TGTGCCATCAGTGAGTCGATATCACTTAACTATGGCTACACCTTC. This encodes CAISESISLNYGYTF.

This clone appeared many times. This rearrangement joins TRBV12-3 or TRBV12-4 to TRBJ1-4, with 8 bases that match TRBD1. The CDR3 totals 13 residues. Unmatched junction bases numbered 2, after V lost 4 bases and J lost 7 bases. The CDR3 loop is CASSSRGLEKLFF. CDR3 in DNA: TGTGCCAGCAGTTCCAGGGGGCTTGAAAAACTGTTTTTT.

This chain connects TRBV5-1 to TRBJ2-5; 7 nucleotides match TRBD1. CDR3 length equals 17 residues. V was clipped by 0 bases and J by 4 bases; unmatched bases: 12. Germline CDR1 SGHRS, CDR2 YFSETQ. CDR3 sequence reads: CASSLAAGGMAGETQYF. Here the CDR3 DNA reads TGCGCCAGCAGCTTGGCGGCAGGGGGAATGGCCGGAGAGACCCAGTACTTC.

The chain carries TRBV3-1 (or the pseudogene TRBV3-2) and TRBJ1-2; possibly TRBD1 for D (6 bases). The CDR3 is 16 residues long. The V end was cut by 4 bases, the J end by 0 bases, with 15 bases between. Per the germline V gene, CDR1 is LGHDT and CDR2 is YNNKEL (reference sequence). CDR3 in DNA: TGTGCCAGCAGCCGGTCCCTAGGGGGTTCTAACTATGGCTACACCTTC. It encodes CASSRSLGGSNYGYTF.

This CDR3 reads CSVESPGAYEQYF. The CDR3 DNA sequence: TGCAGCGTTGAGTCCCCCGGAGCCTACGAGCAGTACTTC. This sequence joins TRBV29-1 and TRBJ2-7; D remains unclear. V shed 3 bases and J shed 2 bases, with 11 bases lying between them. There are 13 residues in the CDR3. Germline assignment: CDR1 SQVTM and CDR2 ANQGSEA.

The chain has TRBV7-8 and TRBJ1-1, with D possibly being TRBD1 (5 bases). Germline loops: CDR1 SGHVS, CDR2 FQNEAQ. The V end was cut by 1 base, the J end by 2 bases, with 14 bases between. This CDR3 comprises 16 residues. In DNA form, the CDR3 reads TGTGCCAGCAGCTTAGAAGGTGACAGCTCAAACACTGAAGCTTTCTTT. Residues: CASSLEGDSSNTEAFF.

The chain carries TRBV12-3 or TRBV12-4 and TRBJ1-2, with 9 bases fitting TRBD1. This CDR3 has 12 residues. J was trimmed by 13 bases and V by 5 bases; bases with no gene match: 8. Here the CDR3 DNA reads TGTGCCAGCAGTCCCGACAGGGGGGACCCCACCTTC. Residues: CASSPDRGDPTF.

The table lists this clone with a count of one. The chain carries TRBV9 and TRBJ1-2; the D gene is possibly TRBD1 (6 bases). Trimming cost V 6 bases and J 4 bases, with 13 bases left between them. The CDR3 covers 13 residues. Germline CDR1 is SGDLS and CDR2 is YYNGEE. The CDR3 DNA sequence: TGTGCCAGCAATAAACAGGGTACCTATGGCTACACCTTC. It translates to CASNKQGTYGYTF.

CDR3 region: CASSMRGEKTEAFF. The CDR3, as DNA: TGTGCCAGTAGTATGCGGGGGGAGAAGACTGAAGCTTTCTTT. The rearrangement links TRBV19 to TRBJ1-1, with a weak D call TRBD1 (5 bases). Germline lookup yields CDR1 LNHDA and CDR2 SQIVND (reference sequence). V gave up 3 bases and J gave up 5 bases, with 13 bases separating them. This CDR3 contains 14 residues.

The rearrangement uses TRBV29-1 and TRBJ1-1, with D possibly being TRBD1 (5 bases). Per germline, CDR1 SQVTM and CDR2 ANQGSEA. The CDR3 length is 13 residues. V was cut by 1 base and J by 7 bases, with 13 bases left in between. The CDR3 protein is CSVEGTQVDEAFF. DNA for the CDR3: TGCAGCGTTGAAGGAACACAGGTTGATGAAGCTTTCTTT.

The CDR3 nucleotides are TGTGCCAGCAGTGGGCAGGGGGATAGCACAGATACGCAGTATTTT. Its translation: CASSGQGDSTDTQYF. This chain uses TRBV2 with TRBJ2-3; 7 bases line up with TRBD1. V trimming: 4 bases; J trimming: 0 bases; junction bases outside the gene matches: 4. The length of the CDR3 is 15 residues. Germline V gene data show CDR1 as SNHLY and CDR2 as FYNNEI.

The chain links TRBV7-2 to TRBJ1-1; D unresolved. V was shortened by 6 bases and J by 0 bases, with 17 bases between the two germline ends. The CDR3 covers 16 residues. Germline V gene lookup returns CDR1 SGHTA and CDR2 FQGNSA. CDR3 region: CASSEVRSFMNTEAFF. CDR3 coding DNA: TGTGCCAGCAGTGAGGTGAGGTCCTTTATGAACACTGAAGCTTTCTTT.